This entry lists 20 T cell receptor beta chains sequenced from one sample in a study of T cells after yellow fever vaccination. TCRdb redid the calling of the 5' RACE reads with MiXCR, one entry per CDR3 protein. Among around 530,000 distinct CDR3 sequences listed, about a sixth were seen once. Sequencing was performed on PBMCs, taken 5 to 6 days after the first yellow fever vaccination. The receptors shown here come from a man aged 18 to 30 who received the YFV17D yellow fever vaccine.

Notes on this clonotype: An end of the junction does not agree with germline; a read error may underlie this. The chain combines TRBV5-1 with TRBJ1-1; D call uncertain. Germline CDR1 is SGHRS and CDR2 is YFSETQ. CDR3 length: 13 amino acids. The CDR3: CASNGQANTEAFF. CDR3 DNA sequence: TGCGCCAGCAATGGGCAGGCCAACACTGAGGCTTTCTTT.

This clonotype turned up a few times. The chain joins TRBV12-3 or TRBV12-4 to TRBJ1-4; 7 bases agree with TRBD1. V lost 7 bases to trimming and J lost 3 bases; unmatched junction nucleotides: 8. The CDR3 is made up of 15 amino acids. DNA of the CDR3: TGTGCCAGCAACCACAGGGGACGGGCTAATGAAAAACTGTTTTTT. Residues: CASNHRGRANEKLFF.

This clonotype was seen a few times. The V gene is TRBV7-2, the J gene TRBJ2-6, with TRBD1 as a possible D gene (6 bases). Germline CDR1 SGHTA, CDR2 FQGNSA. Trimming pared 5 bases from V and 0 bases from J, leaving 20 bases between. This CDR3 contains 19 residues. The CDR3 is CASSGGVNPLYSGANVLTF. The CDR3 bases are TGTGCCAGCAGCGGGGGCGTGAACCCCCTCTACTCTGGGGCCAACGTCCTGACTTTC.

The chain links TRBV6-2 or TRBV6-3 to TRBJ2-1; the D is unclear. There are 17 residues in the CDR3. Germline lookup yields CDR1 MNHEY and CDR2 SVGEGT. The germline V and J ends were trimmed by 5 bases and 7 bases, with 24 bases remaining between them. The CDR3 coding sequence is TGTGCCAGCAGTCCGGTTCTCTTCCTGGTGTACATGAATGAGCAGTTCTTC. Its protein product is CASSPVLFLVYMNEQFF.

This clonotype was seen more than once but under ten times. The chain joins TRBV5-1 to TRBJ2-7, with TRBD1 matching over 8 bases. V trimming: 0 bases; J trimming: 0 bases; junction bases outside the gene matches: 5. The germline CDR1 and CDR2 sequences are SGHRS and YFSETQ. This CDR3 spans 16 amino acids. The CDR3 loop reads CASSLVAGGVSYEQYF. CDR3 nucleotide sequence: TGCGCCAGCAGCTTGGTAGCAGGGGGCGTCTCCTACGAGCAGTACTTC.

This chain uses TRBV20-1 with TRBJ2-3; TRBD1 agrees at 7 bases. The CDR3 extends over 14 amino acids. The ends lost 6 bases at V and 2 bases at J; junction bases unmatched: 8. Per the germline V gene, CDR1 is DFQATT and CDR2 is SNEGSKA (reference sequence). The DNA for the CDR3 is TGCAGTGCAACGACAGGGTGGACCACAGATACGCAGTATTTT. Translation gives CSATTGWTTDTQYF.

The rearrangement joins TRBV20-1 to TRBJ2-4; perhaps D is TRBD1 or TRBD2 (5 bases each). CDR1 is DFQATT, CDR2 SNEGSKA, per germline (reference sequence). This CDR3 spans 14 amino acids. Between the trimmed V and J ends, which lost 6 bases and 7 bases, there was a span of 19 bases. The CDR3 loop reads CSARSGLVGNIQYF. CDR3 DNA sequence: TGCAGTGCGCGCTCGGGGCTGGTGGGGAACATTCAGTACTTC.

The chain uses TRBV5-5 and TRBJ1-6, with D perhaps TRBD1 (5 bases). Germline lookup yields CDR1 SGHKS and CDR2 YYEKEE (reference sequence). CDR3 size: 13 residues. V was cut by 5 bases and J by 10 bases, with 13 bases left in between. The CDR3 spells CASSHLGDSPLHF. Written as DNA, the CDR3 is TGTGCCAGCAGTCACTTGGGGGACTCACCCCTCCACTTT.

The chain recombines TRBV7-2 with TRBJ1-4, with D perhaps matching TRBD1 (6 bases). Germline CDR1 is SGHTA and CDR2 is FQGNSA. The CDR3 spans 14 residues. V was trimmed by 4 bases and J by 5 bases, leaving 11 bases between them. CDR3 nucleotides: TGTGCCAGCAGCTGGAAACAGGGAAATGAAAAACTGTTTTTT. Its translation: CASSWKQGNEKLFF.

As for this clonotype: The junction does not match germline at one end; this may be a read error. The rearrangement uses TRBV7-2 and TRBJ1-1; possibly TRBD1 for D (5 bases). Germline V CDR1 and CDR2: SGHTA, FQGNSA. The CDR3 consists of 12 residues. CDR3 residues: CASSLLDTEDFF. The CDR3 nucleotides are TGTGCCAGCAGCTTACTGGACACTGAAGATTTCTTT.

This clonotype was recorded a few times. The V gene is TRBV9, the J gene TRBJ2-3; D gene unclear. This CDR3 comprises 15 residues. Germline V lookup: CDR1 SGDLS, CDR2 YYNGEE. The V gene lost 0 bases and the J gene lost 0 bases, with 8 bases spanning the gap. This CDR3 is CASSVVADSTDTQYF. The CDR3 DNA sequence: TGTGCCAGCAGCGTAGTCGCGGATAGCACAGATACGCAGTATTTT.

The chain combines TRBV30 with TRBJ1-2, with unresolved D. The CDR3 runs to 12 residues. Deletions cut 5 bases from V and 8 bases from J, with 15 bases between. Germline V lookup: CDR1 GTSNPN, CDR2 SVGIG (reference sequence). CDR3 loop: CAWGVPRGGYTF. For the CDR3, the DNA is TGTGCCTGGGGGGTGCCCCGCGGGGGCTACACCTTC.

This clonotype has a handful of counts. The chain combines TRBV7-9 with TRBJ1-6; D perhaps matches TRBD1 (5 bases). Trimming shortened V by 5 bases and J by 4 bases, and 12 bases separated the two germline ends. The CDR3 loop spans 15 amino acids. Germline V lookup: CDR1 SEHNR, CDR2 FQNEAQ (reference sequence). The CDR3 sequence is CASSPRGGYNSPLHF. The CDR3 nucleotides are TGTGCCAGCAGCCCCCGGGGGGGTTATAATTCACCCCTCCACTTT.

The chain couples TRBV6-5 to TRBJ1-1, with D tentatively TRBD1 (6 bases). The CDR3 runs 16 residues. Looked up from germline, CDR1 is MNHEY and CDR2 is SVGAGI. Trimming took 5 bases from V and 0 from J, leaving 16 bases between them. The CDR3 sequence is CASSIQGSGMNTEAFF. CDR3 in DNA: TGTGCCAGCAGTATACAGGGTAGCGGAATGAACACTGAAGCTTTCTTT.

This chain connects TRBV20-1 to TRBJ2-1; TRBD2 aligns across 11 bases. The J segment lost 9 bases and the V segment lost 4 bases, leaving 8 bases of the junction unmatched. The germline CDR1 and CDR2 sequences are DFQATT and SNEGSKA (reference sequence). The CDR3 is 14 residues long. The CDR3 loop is CSANRLAGGGEQFF. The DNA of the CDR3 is TGCAGTGCTAATCGTCTAGCGGGGGGCGGTGAGCAGTTCTTC.

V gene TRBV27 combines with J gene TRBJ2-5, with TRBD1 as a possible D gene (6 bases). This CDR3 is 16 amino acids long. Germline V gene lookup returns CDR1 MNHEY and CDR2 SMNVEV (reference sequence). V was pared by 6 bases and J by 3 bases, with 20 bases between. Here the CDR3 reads CASSFAGAGKEETQYF. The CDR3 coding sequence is TGTGCCAGCAGCTTCGCAGGGGCGGGTAAAGAAGAGACCCAGTACTTC.

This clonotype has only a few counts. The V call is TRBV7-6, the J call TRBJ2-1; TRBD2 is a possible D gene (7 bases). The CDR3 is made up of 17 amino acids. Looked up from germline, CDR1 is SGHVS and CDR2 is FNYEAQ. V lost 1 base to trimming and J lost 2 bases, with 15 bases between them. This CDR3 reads CASSLGVLRGPYNEQFF. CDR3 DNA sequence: TGTGCCAGCAGCTTAGGAGTATTGCGGGGGCCCTACAATGAGCAGTTCTTC.

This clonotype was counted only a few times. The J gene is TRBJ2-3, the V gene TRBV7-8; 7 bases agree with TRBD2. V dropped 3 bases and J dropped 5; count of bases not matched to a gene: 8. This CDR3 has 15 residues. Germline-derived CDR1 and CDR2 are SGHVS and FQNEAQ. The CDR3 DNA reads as TGTGCCAGCAGCTTCCTCGCGGGGGAAGGAGATACGCAGTATTTT. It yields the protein CASSFLAGEGDTQYF.

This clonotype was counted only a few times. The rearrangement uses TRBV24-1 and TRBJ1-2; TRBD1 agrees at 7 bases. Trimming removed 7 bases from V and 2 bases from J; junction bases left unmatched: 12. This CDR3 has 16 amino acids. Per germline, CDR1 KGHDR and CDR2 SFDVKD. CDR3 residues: CATRDQKDRINYGYTF. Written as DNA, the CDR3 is TGTGCCACCAGGGATCAAAAGGACAGGATAAACTATGGCTACACCTTC.

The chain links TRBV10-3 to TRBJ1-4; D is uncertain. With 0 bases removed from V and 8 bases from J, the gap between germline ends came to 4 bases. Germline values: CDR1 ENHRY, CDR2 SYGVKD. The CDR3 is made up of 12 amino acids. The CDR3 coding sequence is TGTGCCATCAGTGAGTCGCGGGAAAAACTGTTTTTT. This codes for CAISESREKLFF.